This entry concerns a single T cell receptor (beta chain). This record comes from a study of identical twins. V lost 0 bases, J lost 4 bases, and 17 bases stayed unmatched. CDR3 size: 20 residues. A universal primer site was added by template switching, and unique molecular identifiers were carried by the cDNA. TCRdb re-called the 5' RACE reads through MiXCR, storing one row per CDR3 protein. Of under 1 million distinct CDR3 sequences listed, approximately 13% are singletons. These data also formed part of another study, on yellow fever vaccine responses in identical twins. From that second work: Reportedly, twins' vaccine T cell responses looked partly convergent and partly personalized.

This receptor was taken from a woman aged 18-29 years in good health. Sequencing input: PBMCs. The chain links TRBV23-1 to TRBJ2-1; 8 bases are shared with TRBD2. TRBV23-1 is noted as an ORF with a role that remains uncertain. This chain's CDR3 is CASSQSNPSSGRELYNEQFF. The CDR3 DNA sequence: TGCGCCAGCAGTCAATCCAACCCATCTAGCGGGCGGGAACTGTACAATGAGCAGTTCTTC.